This TCR beta chain was profiled in a study of T cells in pancreatic ductal adenocarcinoma. This clone showed up just a few times. Its antigen is as yet unknown. The assay was immunoSEQ multiplex PCR, and TCRdb's table has in-frame clones only and misses some. The sample lists some 16,000 clones, around nine tenths seen once, with 16% in the top ten. Between the trimmed V and J ends, which lost 6 bases and 6 bases, there was a span of 14 bases. CDR1 is SNHLY, CDR2 FYNNEI, per germline. The CDR3 covers 13 residues. No neoadjuvant therapy was given to the selected pancreatic ductal adenocarcinoma patients before their surgery. General observations from the study: Tumor-versus-blood clonality comparisons may be biased toward lower tumor diversity.

V is TRBV2 and J is TRBJ1-2; D perhaps matches TRBD1 (5 bases). Specimen: PBMCs. The receptor comes from a human donor with pancreatic ductal adenocarcinoma. The CDR3 spells CASRAGTNDGYTF. The DNA for the CDR3 is TGTGCCAGCAGAGCTGGGACGAACGATGGCTACACCTTC.